This is a list of T cell receptor beta chains from one sample in a study of T cell changes during pregnancy in multiple sclerosis. Some clones are missing from TCRdb's copy, which holds only in-frame ones; the method was immunoSEQ multiplex PCR. Of approximately 130,000 clones listed, 90% to 95% are singletons. The sample was peripheral blood, taken before pregnancy. These receptors were obtained from a female donor with multiple sclerosis, enrolled in a pregnancy study. Both conserved end residues are part of each CDR3. Clone size is stated in some rows and not others, as once, few, many or a class when expanded.

TRBJ2-1	TRBV6-4	NA	CASTTPRGGAAYNEQFF
TRBJ2-1	TRBV6-5	NA	CASSPIGYNEQFF
TRBJ2-1	TRBV13	NA	CASSFFRGSGRYANEQFF
TRBJ1-3	TRBV19	NA	CASRVSVSGNTIYF
TRBJ1-1	TRBV7-9	NA	CASSFDRATEAFF
TRBJ2-1	TRBV15	NA	CATSRALSGGWNEQFF
TRBJ2-7	TRBV7-9	few	CASSPRQAYYEQYF
TRBJ2-5	TRBV6-6	NA	CASSYSRGRAQYF
TRBJ1-1	TRBV27	once	CASSLSSGTRVAGINEAFF
TRBJ2-7	TRBV9	NA	CASSPGLAGEQYF
TRBJ2-7	TRBV19	NA	CASSLHPRGLDYEQYF
TRBJ2-1	TRBV18	NA	CASSPRGNSGRSSSYNEQFF
TRBJ2-7	TRBV2	once	CASTSDGDRISYEQYF
TRBJ2-7	TRBV29-1	NA	CSVVGRTVSSYEQYF
TRBJ2-2	TRBV6-5	NA	CASSYDRATGELFF
TRBJ1-5	TRBV28	NA	CASNTPRRRGNQPQHF
TRBJ1-5	TRBV28	NA	CASSSGQGGVGQPQHF
TRBJ2-3	TRBV5-4	NA	CASSPGGQAIPPRLRYTQYF
TRBJ2-1	TRBV4-2	once	CASSQDLSSGRPYNEQFF
TRBJ2-5	TRBV19	once	CASSIVSGGVQETQYF
TRBJ2-7	TRBV2	NA	CASRLSSGGAYEQYF
TRBJ1-1	TRBV7-9	NA	CASSLTRSTEAFF
TRBJ1-1	TRBV28	once	CASSNGPTWTGEVRTEAFF
TRBJ2-6	TRBV5-1	once	CASSPGTGLSGANVLTF
TRBJ2-2	TRBV20-1	NA	CSAPRGGELFF
TRBJ2-2	TRBV10-2	NA	CASSVTSGDLTTGELFF
TRBJ1-5	TRBV19	NA	CASSQGYQPQHF
TRBJ2-3	TRBV12-5	NA	CASGPGEGDTQYF
TRBJ2-7	TRBV11-2	NA	CASSLTSGISYEQYF